This note documents a single TCR beta chain sequence. The data derive from a study of cytomegalovirus exposure and HLA in healthy donors. Clones were sequenced by immunoSEQ multiplex PCR, and TCRdb holds only the in-frame ones, with some missing. The sample shows some 150,000 clones, roughly 87% of them seen only once. V lost 1 base to trimming and J lost 6 bases; unmatched junction nucleotides: 5. Germline values: CDR1 SGHTA, CDR2 FQGNSA. The CDR3 length is 14 residues. Sequenced material: PBMCs. The clonotype comes from a man between 18 and 29 years old in good health and CMV-seropositive. This chain uses TRBV7-2 with TRBJ2-7; TRBD1 aligns across 8 bases. The chain's CDR3 is CASSLGQGAAEQYF. The CDR3 DNA reads TGTGCCAGCAGCTTAGGGCAGGGGGCGGCCGAGCAGTACTTC. Full variable domain (remainder filled in from reference TRBV7-2 and TRBJ2-7): GAGVSQSPSNKVTEKGKDVELRCDPISGHTALYWYRQSLGQGLEFLIYFQGNSAPDKSGLPSDRFSAERTGGSVSTLTIQRTQQEDSAVYLCASSLGQGAAEQYFGPGTRLTVT.